This TCR beta chain was retrieved from a study of T cell responses to AZD1222 COVID-19 vaccine. Regarding the study as a whole: Two doses of AZD1222 preceded a rise in Spike-specific TCR breadth and depth.

This clone is a singleton in its sample. Its matching antigen is unknown. Assay: immunoSEQ multiplex PCR; the TCRdb copy retains only in-frame clones and omits some. The sample holds 80,000 or so clones, nearly 85% seen once. The specimen was peripheral blood, collected on day 0 of AZD1222 vaccination. This clonotype was sampled from an adult in good health.

The CDR3 sequence is CASSELLYGYTF. For the CDR3, the DNA is TGTGCCAGCAGTGAATTGTTGTATGGCTACACCTTC. V and J are TRBV6-1 and TRBJ1-2; D call uncertain. CDR1 and CDR2 (germline): MNHNS, SASEGT. The CDR3 consists of 12 residues. Trimming removed 2 bases from V and 5 bases from J, with 6 bases in between.